The rows below give T cell receptor beta chains drawn from one sample of a study of cytomegalovirus exposure and HLA in healthy donors. Here immunoSEQ multiplex PCR was the method, and the copy in TCRdb shows in-frame clones only, minus some. The table records about 150,000 clones, less than 10% of them present only once. The sequenced sample was PBMCs. The receptors shown here come from a man in his fifties in good health and CMV-seronegative. Each CDR3 is given with its conserved first and last residue. A D gene is named only where the DNA matches it firmly. Some rows mark clone size as missing; the rest say once, few, many or name a class of expanded clone.

CDR3: CASSVGHSLEQYF
DNA: TGTGCCAGCTCAGTGGGACACTCCCTGGAGCAGTACTTC
size: few
J: TRBJ2-7
D: -
V: TRBV18

CDR3: CASSLAGAEEKLFF
DNA: TGCGCCAGCAGCTTGGCAGGGGCCGAGGAAAAACTGTTTTTT
size: -
J: TRBJ1-4
D: -
V: TRBV5-1

CDR3: CASSSGRGQGSGYGYTF
DNA: TGTGCCAGCAGTTCGGGAAGGGGACAGGGATCGGGCTATGGCTACACCTTC
size: many
J: TRBJ1-2
D: TRBD1
V: TRBV27

CDR3: CASSQEDSWETQYF
DNA: TGTGCCAGCAGCCAAGAGGACAGCTGGGAGACCCAGTACTTC
size: few
J: TRBJ2-5
D: -
V: TRBV4-2

CDR3: CASSRIQGAGEQYF
DNA: TGCGCCAGCAGTAGAATTCAGGGGGCTGGAGAGCAGTACTTC
size: few
J: TRBJ2-7
D: TRBD1
V: TRBV5-1

CDR3: CASSLSRDRSANYGYTF
DNA: TGTGCCAGCAGTTTATCCCGGGACAGATCAGCTAACTATGGCTACACCTTC
size: -
J: TRBJ1-2
D: TRBD1
V: TRBV27

CDR3: CAGRGAPSYEQYF
DNA: TGTGCCGGGCGGGGGGCGCCTTCCTACGAGCAGTACTTC
size: -
J: TRBJ2-7
D: TRBD2
V: TRBV30

CDR3: CASSQGGAHGQPQHF
DNA: TGCGCCAGCAGCCAAGGTGGGGCGCACGGTCAGCCCCAGCATTTT
size: -
J: TRBJ1-5
D: -
V: TRBV4-1

CDR3: CASSEQGPDTQYF
DNA: TGTGCCAGTAGTGAACAGGGACCAGATACGCAGTATTTT
size: once
J: TRBJ2-3
D: -
V: TRBV19

CDR3: CASSLKGQGANVLTF
DNA: TGTGCCAGCAGCCTAAAGGGACAGGGGGCCAACGTCCTGACTTTC
size: -
J: TRBJ2-6
D: TRBD1
V: TRBV5-4

CDR3: CASSYRQGHGYTF
DNA: TGTGCCAGCAGTTACCGACAGGGGCATGGCTACACCTTC
size: -
J: TRBJ1-2
D: TRBD1
V: TRBV6-5

CDR3: CASSKTSGRYEQYF
DNA: TGTGCCAGCAGTAAGACTAGCGGTCGCTACGAGCAGTACTTC
size: -
J: TRBJ2-7
D: TRBD2
V: TRBV6-1

CDR3: CASSGGQVPTGELFF
DNA: TGTGCCAGCAGCGGGGGACAGGTACCCACCGGGGAGCTGTTTTTT
size: -
J: TRBJ2-2
D: TRBD1
V: TRBV9

CDR3: CASSRYLADTQYF
DNA: TGTGCCAGCAGCCGATATCTAGCCGATACGCAGTATTTT
size: few
J: TRBJ2-3
D: -
V: TRBV11-2

CDR3: CASSYSGTSNNEQFF
DNA: TGTGCCAGCAGTTACTCCGGGACTAGTAACAATGAGCAGTTCTTC
size: -
J: TRBJ2-1
D: TRBD2
V: TRBV6-6

CDR3: CASSPGGGSEEKLFF
DNA: TGTGCCAGCAGCCCCGGTGGGGGGTCGGAGGAAAAACTGTTTTTT
size: -
J: TRBJ1-4
D: -
V: TRBV7-9

CDR3: CASSPHYEQYF
DNA: TGTGCCAGCAGCCCACACTACGAGCAGTACTTC
size: -
J: TRBJ2-7
D: -
V: TRBV11-2

CDR3: CASSTIRDRVSGANVLTF
DNA: TGTGCCAGCAGCACGATCCGGGACAGGGTTTCTGGGGCCAACGTCCTGACTTTC
size: few
J: TRBJ2-6
D: TRBD1
V: TRBV7-9

CDR3: CASSPGTGGGDTQYF
DNA: TGTGCCAGCAGCCCCGGGACAGGGGGCGGAGATACGCAGTATTTT
size: -
J: TRBJ2-3
D: TRBD1
V: TRBV5-8

CDR3: CASSLSRTVGEQFF
DNA: TGTGCCAGCAGCTTGTCAAGGACAGTGGGTGAGCAGTTCTTC
size: -
J: TRBJ2-1
D: -
V: TRBV11-3

CDR3: CASSPSSYEQYF
DNA: TGTGCCAGCAGCCCGAGCTCCTACGAGCAGTACTTC
size: -
J: TRBJ2-7
D: -
V: TRBV7-8

CDR3: CASSVGGVGYTF
DNA: TGTGCCAGCAGTGTTGGGGGGGTTGGCTACACCTTC
size: few
J: TRBJ1-2
D: -
V: TRBV27

CDR3: CASMSGLYSNQPQHF
DNA: TGTGCCAGTATGTCAGGGCTCTATAGCAATCAGCCCCAGCATTTT
size: few
J: TRBJ1-5
D: -
V: TRBV19

CDR3: CSVVRGGIWYF
DNA: TGCAGCGTTGTACGGGGGGGAATTTGGTATTTT
size: few
J: TRBJ2-3
D: TRBD2
V: TRBV29-1

CDR3: CASSGGTGVEAKNIQYF
DNA: TGTGCCAGCAGCGGTGGGACAGGGGTTGAGGCCAAAAACATTCAGTACTTC
size: few
J: TRBJ2-4
D: TRBD1
V: TRBV7-2

CDR3: CASSMGRGSPLHF
DNA: TGTGCCAGCAGTATGGGCAGGGGATCACCCCTCCACTTT
size: few
J: TRBJ1-6
D: -
V: TRBV27